The subject of this entry is one T cell receptor (beta chain). What it binds is unknown. V was pared by 7 bases and J by 4 bases, with 16 bases between. The CDR3 totals 14 residues. Germline CDR1 MNHEY, CDR2 SVGAGI. This record belongs to a study of T cell responses to AZD1222 COVID-19 vaccine. Whole-study findings and limits: At 160-218 and 743-854, vaccine-associated CD4 TCRs were dominant, and they spanned spike.

Assay: immunoSEQ multiplex PCR; the TCRdb copy retains only in-frame clones and omits some. Of 150,000 or so clones listed, about 90% are singletons. The sequencing here drew on peripheral blood, taken on day 0 of AZD1222 vaccination. The clonotype was recovered from an adult in good health. The chain is built from TRBV6-5 and TRBJ1-2; TRBD1 might be the D (6 bases). CDR3 nucleotides: TGTGCCAGCACTCCCGGTTTGGGGGCCTATGGCTACACCTTC. Translation: CASTPGLGAYGYTF.